This T cell receptor (beta chain) stems from a study of control samples from healthy donors and cancer patients. Data came from immunoSEQ multiplex PCR; TCRdb stores just in-frame clones and leaves some out. The sample includes roughly 150,000 clones, around 90% of them seen just once. Germline CDR1 is SGHRS and CDR2 is YFSETQ. This CDR3 comprises 17 residues. V shed 4 bases and J shed 2 bases, with 20 bases lying between them. Input material: blood. The rearrangement joins TRBV5-1 to TRBJ2-3, with D tentatively TRBD2 (5 bases). The receptor's source is a man between 18 and 29 years old in good health. CDR3 bases: TGCGCCAGCAGCAAAAGGGCTAGCAGCATATCCACAGATACGCAGTATTTT. Translated, it gives CASSKRASSISTDTQYF.